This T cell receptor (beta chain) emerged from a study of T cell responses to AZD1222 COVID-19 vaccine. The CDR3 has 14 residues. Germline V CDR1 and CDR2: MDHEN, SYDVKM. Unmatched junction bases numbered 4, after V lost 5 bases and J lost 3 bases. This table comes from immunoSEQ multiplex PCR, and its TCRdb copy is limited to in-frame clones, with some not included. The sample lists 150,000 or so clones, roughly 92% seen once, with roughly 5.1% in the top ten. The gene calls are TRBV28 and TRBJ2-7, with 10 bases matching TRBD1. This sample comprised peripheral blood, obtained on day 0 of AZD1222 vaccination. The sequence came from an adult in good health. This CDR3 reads CASSPRDRGYEQYF. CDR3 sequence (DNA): TGTGCCAGCAGTCCAAGGGACAGGGGCTACGAGCAGTACTTC.